These 6 T cell receptor beta chains were all obtained from the same sample, sequenced in a study of cytomegalovirus exposure and HLA in healthy donors. PCR employed 60 Vbeta and 13 Jbeta primers. Some clones are missing from TCRdb's copy, which holds only in-frame ones; the method was immunoSEQ multiplex PCR. The record lists 95,000 to 150,000 clones, of which the ten most abundant hold 3.6%. Source material: PBMCs. The receptors were gathered from a man between 18 and 35 years old in good health and CMV-seronegative.

The gene calls are TRBV6-5 and TRBJ1-4, with D uncertain. The CDR3 is 12 amino acids. V was shortened by 5 bases and J by 7 bases, with 8 bases between the two germline ends. Per germline, CDR1 MNHEY and CDR2 SVGAGI. Here the CDR3 DNA reads TGTGCCAGCAGTCGGTCGGGTGAAAAACTGTTTTTT. Its protein product is CASSRSGEKLFF.

The chain combines TRBV28 with TRBJ2-3; the match to TRBD2 covers 9 bases. V gave up 6 bases and J gave up 1 base; unmatched junction bases: 5. Germline assignment: CDR1 MDHEN and CDR2 SYDVKM. The CDR3 sequence is 15 residues long. DNA for the CDR3: TGTGCCAGCAGCAAAAGGACTAGCGGCACAGATACGCAGTATTTT. It yields the protein CASSKRTSGTDTQYF.

The chain has TRBV13 and TRBJ2-7; possible D gene TRBD2, 5 bases. This CDR3 is built from 14 residues. CDR1 and CDR2 (germline): PRHDT, FYEKMQ (reference sequence). Trimming left V 5 bases short and J 4 bases short, with 15 bases between. The CDR3 region is CASSPGKTQYEQYF. CDR3 nucleotide sequence: TGTGCCAGCAGCCCGGGGAAAACCCAATACGAGCAGTACTTC.

V gene TRBV5-1 combines with J gene TRBJ2-1; D is perhaps TRBD2 (5 bases). V dropped 2 bases and J dropped 8 bases, with 11 bases sitting between them. Germline CDR1 is SGHRS and CDR2 is YFSETQ. The CDR3 loop spans 13 amino acids. CDR3 sequence (DNA): TGCGCCAGCAGCTTTAGTCTAGCCCATGAGCAGTTCTTC. Amino acid sequence: CASSFSLAHEQFF.

The CDR3 nucleotides are TGTGCCAGCAGTCCGTCCGGGTCAACTAATGAAAAACTGTTTTTT. Encoded protein: CASSPSGSTNEKLFF. The genes are TRBV6-5 and TRBJ1-4; the D is unclear. Germline values: CDR1 MNHEY, CDR2 SVGAGI. This CDR3 spans 15 amino acids. Trimming left V 5 bases short and J 0 bases short, with 10 bases between.

The gene calls are TRBV7-9 and TRBJ1-2; tentatively, D is TRBD1 (5 bases). Trimming stripped 5 bases from V and 8 bases from J, with 12 bases between. The CDR3 is 12 amino acids. Germline CDR1 is SEHNR and CDR2 is FQNEAQ (reference sequence). CDR3 in amino acids: CASSTAGRGYTF. The CDR3 DNA reads TGTGCCAGCAGCACTGCAGGGCGAGGCTACACCTTC.